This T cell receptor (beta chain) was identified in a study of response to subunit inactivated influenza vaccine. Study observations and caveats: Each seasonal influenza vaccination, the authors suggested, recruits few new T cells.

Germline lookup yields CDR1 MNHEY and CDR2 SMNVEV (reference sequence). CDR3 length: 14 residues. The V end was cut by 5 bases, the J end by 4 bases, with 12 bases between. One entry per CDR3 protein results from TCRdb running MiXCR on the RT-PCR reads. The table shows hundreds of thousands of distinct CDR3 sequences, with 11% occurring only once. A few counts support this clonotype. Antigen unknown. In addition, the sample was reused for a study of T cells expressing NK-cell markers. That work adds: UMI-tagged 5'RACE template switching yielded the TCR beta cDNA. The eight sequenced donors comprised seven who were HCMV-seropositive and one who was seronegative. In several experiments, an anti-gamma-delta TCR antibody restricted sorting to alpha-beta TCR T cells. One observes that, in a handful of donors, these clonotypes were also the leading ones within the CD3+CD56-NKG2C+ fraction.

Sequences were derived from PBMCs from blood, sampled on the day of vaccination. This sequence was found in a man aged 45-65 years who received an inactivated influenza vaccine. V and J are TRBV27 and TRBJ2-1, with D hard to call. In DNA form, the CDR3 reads TGTGCCAGCAGTAAAGATGGTCGTTACAATGAGCAGTTCTTC. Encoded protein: CASSKDGRYNEQFF.